Listed here are 32 T cell receptor beta chains from one sample, sequenced in a study of blood T cell repertoires in COVID-19. Data came from immunoSEQ multiplex PCR; TCRdb stores just in-frame clones and leaves some out. The sample lists about 250,000 clones; around 86% were seen once. Sample: peripheral blood. Receptors were obtained from a middle-aged woman who had recovered from COVID-19.

The chain recombines TRBV5-8 with TRBJ2-2; D is unresolved. Trimming pared 3 bases from V and 7 bases from J, leaving 7 bases between. The germline CDR1 and CDR2 sequences are SGHTS and YDEGEE. The CDR3 spans 12 residues. The CDR3 spells CASSSPFGELFF. CDR3 DNA: TGTGCCAGCAGCTCCCCTTTCGGGGAGCTGTTTTTT.

This rearrangement joins TRBV18 to TRBJ1-6; no definite D call. The CDR3 spans 16 residues. Trimming cost V 2 bases and J 1 base, with 9 bases left between them. CDR1 is KGHSH, CDR2 LQKENI, per germline. The CDR3 coding sequence is TGTGCCAGCTCACCAGGTACGGGTTCCTATAATTCACCCCTCCACTTT. Encoded protein: CASSPGTGSYNSPLHF.

The gene calls are TRBV30 and TRBJ1-6; 7 bases are a match to TRBD1. CDR3 size: 13 residues. Germline V lookup: CDR1 GTSNPN, CDR2 SVGIG (reference sequence). The CDR3 region is CARKQGVGSPLHF. The CDR3 DNA sequence: TGTGCTCGGAAGCAGGGGGTGGGTTCACCCCTCCACTTT.

V usage is TRBV5-1 and J usage is TRBJ2-7; D is perhaps TRBD2 (5 bases). This CDR3 is 11 amino acids long. Between the trimmed V and J ends, which lost 3 bases and 5 bases, there was a span of 6 bases. From germline, CDR1 is SGHRS and CDR2 YFSETQ. CDR3 DNA sequence: TGCGCCAGCAGCTCGGGAAACGAGCAGTACTTC. This codes for CASSSGNEQYF.

The chain is built from TRBV30 and TRBJ1-2; D call uncertain. Germline loops: CDR1 GTSNPN, CDR2 SVGIG (reference sequence). This CDR3 contains 13 residues. V was shortened by 0 bases and J by 4 bases, with 9 bases between the two germline ends. The CDR3 region has the DNA TGTGCCTGGAGTGTGGACTGGTTCTATGGCTACACCTTC. This encodes CAWSVDWFYGYTF.

The chain carries TRBV6-5 and TRBJ2-6; 10 positions agree with TRBD1. V dropped 5 bases and J dropped 4; count of bases not matched to a gene: 2. The length of the CDR3 is 15 residues. CDR1 is MNHEY and CDR2 is SVGAGI in the germline V gene. The CDR3 DNA sequence: TGTGCCAGCAGTAGACAGGGGGCGGGGGCCAACGTCCTGACTTTC. Translating it yields CASSRQGAGANVLTF.

This clone was found once. The chain links TRBV7-8 to TRBJ2-3; no firm D call. V lost 1 base and J 3 bases, leaving 5 bases between the germline ends. The CDR3 length is 13 residues. Germline CDR1 reads SGHVS; CDR2 reads FQNEAQ. CDR3 nucleotides: TGTGCCAGCAGCTTAGTCGAGACAGATACGCAGTATTTT. It codes for CASSLVETDTQYF.

This chain connects TRBV10-3 to TRBJ2-1, with TRBD1 matching over 9 bases. V gave up 6 bases and J gave up 0 bases; unmatched junction bases: 3. There are 15 residues in the CDR3. The germline V gene encodes CDR1 ENHRY and CDR2 SYGVKD. The CDR3 sequence: CAIRGTGSSYNEQFF. CDR3 DNA sequence: TGTGCCATCAGGGGGACAGGGAGCTCCTACAATGAGCAGTTCTTC.

In its sample, this clone was seen once. This rearrangement joins TRBV28 to TRBJ1-2; 9 nucleotides align to TRBD1. The V segment lost 5 bases and the J segment 2 bases; nucleotides outside the gene matches: 6. This CDR3 is 15 amino acids long. Germline CDR1 is MDHEN and CDR2 is SYDVKM. The CDR3 loop reads CASSPPGQGNYGYTF. The DNA for the CDR3 is TGTGCCAGCAGTCCGCCCGGACAGGGGAACTATGGCTACACCTTC.

The chain employs TRBV24-1 and TRBJ1-2; 10 nucleotides match TRBD1. The CDR3 length is 18 residues. V was clipped by 5 bases and J by 2 bases; unmatched bases: 13. Germline V gives CDR1 KGHDR, CDR2 SFDVKD. CDR3 sequence reads: CATSGSRDRGYGNYGYTF. DNA for the CDR3: TGTGCCACCAGTGGGAGCCGGGACAGGGGATATGGAAACTATGGCTACACCTTC.

The rearrangement joins TRBV19 to TRBJ2-1; D may be TRBD1 (6 bases). Germline V gene data show CDR1 as LNHDA and CDR2 as SQIVND (reference sequence). Trimming removed 1 base from V and 7 bases from J, with 11 bases in between. The CDR3 is 14 amino acids. The CDR3 DNA follows: TGTGCCAGTAGTATAGGACAGGACCGGAATGAGCAGTTCTTC. It translates to CASSIGQDRNEQFF.

V and J are TRBV14 and TRBJ1-4; D call uncertain. The germline V and J ends were trimmed by 1 base and 7 bases, with 10 bases remaining between them. Looked up from germline, CDR1 is SGHDN and CDR2 is FVKESK. There are 14 residues in the CDR3. The CDR3: CASSQGGLGEKLFF. For the CDR3, the DNA is TGTGCCAGCAGCCAAGGAGGATTGGGTGAAAAACTGTTTTTT. Based on the CDR3 plus reference TRBV14 and TRBJ1-4, the full variable domain is EAGVTQFPSHSVIEKGQTVTLRCDPISGHDNLYWYRRVMGKEIKFLLHFVKESKQDESGMPNNRFLAERTGGTYSTLKVQPAELEDSGVYFCASSQGGLGEKLFFGSGTQLSVL.

This chain links TRBV9 with TRBJ2-5, with D perhaps matching TRBD2 (6 bases). The germline CDR1 and CDR2 sequences are SGDLS and YYNGEE. The ends were cut back, 4 bases at V and 2 bases at J, with 18 bases in the middle. The CDR3 totals 16 residues. The CDR3 here is CASSLLGGSEQETQYF. The CDR3 DNA reads TGTGCCAGCAGCCTCCTCGGAGGGTCGGAACAAGAGACCCAGTACTTC.

This chain's CDR3 is CASSFTGGAGTDTQYF. The CDR3 coding sequence is TGCGCCAGCAGCTTCACAGGGGGCGCGGGCACAGATACGCAGTATTTT. This chain connects TRBV5-1 to TRBJ2-3, with TRBD1 matching over 9 bases. V lost 2 bases and J lost 1; bases outside the gene matches: 5. This CDR3 is built from 16 residues. Per the germline V gene, CDR1 is SGHRS and CDR2 is YFSETQ. The variable domain in full, with the rest retrieved from reference TRBV5-1 and TRBJ2-3, is KAGVTQTPRYLIKTRGQQVTLSCSPISGHRSVSWYQQTPGQGLQFLFEYFSETQRNKGNFPGRFSGRQFSNSRSEMNVSTLELGDSALYLCASSFTGGAGTDTQYFGPGTRLTVL.

The chain combines TRBV25-1 with TRBJ2-7; 8 positions agree with TRBD2. Germline V CDR1 and CDR2: MGHDK, SYGVNS. The CDR3 runs 16 residues. Trimming removed 3 bases from V and 0 bases from J; junction bases left unmatched: 7. The chain's CDR3 is CASSEFGSGSSYEQYF. The CDR3 bases are TGTGCCAGCAGTGAGTTTGGGAGCGGGAGCTCCTACGAGCAGTACTTC.

This clone was seen repeatedly, ten times or more. The chain employs TRBV12-5 and TRBJ2-7; 7 nucleotides agree with TRBD1. Germline V gives CDR1 LGHNT, CDR2 FRNRAP. The CDR3 loop spans 14 amino acids. Trimming took 4 bases from V and 3 from J; bases not matched to a gene: 6. The CDR3 DNA sequence: TGTGCTAGTGGTTGGTCGGCAGGGGGCTACGAGCAGTACTTC. It translates to CASGWSAGGYEQYF.

CDR3: CAWSAQGMQETQYF. The CDR3 bases are TGTGCCTGGAGTGCCCAGGGTATGCAGGAGACCCAGTACTTC. The rearrangement links TRBV30 to TRBJ2-5, with D tentatively TRBD1 (5 bases). The CDR3 is 14 amino acids. V gave up 1 base and J gave up 5 bases, with 14 bases separating them. CDR1 and CDR2 from the germline V gene are GTSNPN and SVGIG (reference sequence).

There are a few counts of this clone. The V call is TRBV29-1, the J call TRBJ2-3; TRBD1 matches at 10 bases. Trimming cost V 7 bases and J 2 bases; bases outside gene matches: 6. Germline CDR1 is SQVTM and CDR2 is ANQGSEA. This CDR3 is built from 14 residues. CDR3 sequence reads: CSGRDRGFTDTQYF. The CDR3 DNA is TGCAGCGGGCGGGACAGGGGATTCACAGATACGCAGTATTTT.

The chain has TRBV4-1 and TRBJ2-7; 9 nucleotides agree with TRBD2. The CDR3 covers 16 residues. The ends lost 1 base at V and 7 bases at J; junction bases unmatched: 11. Per the germline V gene, CDR1 is MGHRA and CDR2 is YSYEKL. CDR3 bases: TGCGCCAGCAGCCAAGGGGCGATAGCGGGAGTTCGGGAGCAGTACTTC. As protein: CASSQGAIAGVREQYF.

This clone has at least ten counts. The V call is TRBV2, the J call TRBJ2-5; possible D gene TRBD2, 5 bases. In germline, CDR1 is SNHLY, CDR2 FYNNEI. The CDR3 contains 14 residues. V was trimmed by 2 bases and J by 1 base, leaving 8 bases between them. As DNA, the CDR3 is TGTGCCAGCAGTGAAAGTAGCGCCCAAGAGACCCAGTACTTC. Translating gives CASSESSAQETQYF. The full variable domain, completed using reference TRBV2 and TRBJ2-5, is EPEVTQTPSHQVTQMGQEVILRCVPISNHLYFYWYRQILGQKVEFLVSFYNNEISEKSEIFDDQFSVERPDGSNFTLKIRSTKLEDSAMYFCASSESSAQETQYFGPGTRLLVL.

This sequence joins TRBV19 and TRBJ1-5, with TRBD1 matching over 7 bases. The germline gives CDR1 LNHDA, CDR2 SQIVND (reference sequence). The V and J ends lost 7 bases and 9 bases, in that order; junction bases with no gene match: 15. CDR3 length: 15 residues. CDR3 region: CASNDRALALWPQHF. The CDR3 coding sequence is TGTGCCAGTAATGACAGGGCCCTCGCATTATGGCCCCAGCATTTT.

This rearrangement joins TRBV11-3 to TRBJ2-1; D is unresolved. V was trimmed by 0 bases and J by 6 bases, leaving 12 bases between them. CDR1 is SGHNT and CDR2 is YENEEA in the germline V gene. CDR3 size: 15 residues. The CDR3 DNA reads as TGTGCCAGCAGCTTAGATCAAGTAGTCGCCAATGAGCAGTTCTTC. Translating gives CASSLDQVVANEQFF.

The chain uses TRBV12-2 and TRBJ2-7; the table's D call TRBD1 went unverified against the DNA. TRBV12-2 is assigned pseudogene status. The CDR3 totals 17 residues. CDR3 coding DNA: TGTGCAAGTCGCCCAAGTCTAGGGGCAGGTGGTAGCTACGAGCAGTACTTC. Translated: CASRPSLGAGGSYEQYF.

The gene calls are TRBV19 and TRBJ1-2, with 7 bases lining up with TRBD1. The CDR3 sequence is 15 residues long. V shed 7 bases, J shed 8 bases, and the junction held 16 bases outside the gene matches. Germline assignment: CDR1 LNHDA and CDR2 SQIVND (reference sequence). CDR3 region: CASTTIGGGAGGYTF. In nucleotides, the CDR3 is TGTGCCAGTACCACAATTGGAGGGGGCGCCGGGGGCTACACCTTC.

This clone has just one count. The chain couples TRBV27 to TRBJ2-4, with 7 bases that match TRBD2. The CDR3 runs to 16 residues. CDR1 MNHEY and CDR2 SMNVEV come from the germline V gene (reference sequence). The junction had 10 bases not matched to a gene; V was cut back by 8 bases and J by 0 bases. The CDR3 region is CASFPSGGAAKNIQYF. The CDR3 DNA is TGTGCCAGCTTTCCCTCGGGGGGTGCAGCCAAAAACATTCAGTACTTC.

The chain carries TRBV6-6 and TRBJ1-5, with unresolved D. From germline, CDR1 is MNHNY and CDR2 SVGAGI (reference sequence). V lost 0 bases to trimming and J lost 9 bases, with 12 bases between them. This CDR3 has 14 residues. The CDR3 DNA sequence: TGTGCCAGCAGTTACTCAGAAGGGAGATGGCCCCAGCATTTT. It encodes CASSYSEGRWPQHF.

In nucleotides, the CDR3 is TGTGCCAGCAGGGACGGGACAGGGGGAACAAACATTCAGTACTTC. Encoded protein: CASRDGTGGTNIQYF. The chain couples TRBV11-3 to TRBJ2-4; 11 bases line up with TRBD1. The V segment lost 6 bases and the J segment 6 bases; nucleotides outside the gene matches: 7. CDR1 and CDR2 from the germline V gene are SGHNT and YENEEA. This CDR3 contains 15 residues.

The chain carries TRBV19 and TRBJ2-3; D remains ambiguous. Trimming removed 3 bases at V and 4 bases at J, with 11 bases between. The CDR3 length is 14 residues. Germline CDR1 and CDR2: LNHDA and SQIVND (reference sequence). The chain's CDR3 is CASSMMRIADTQYF. The CDR3 nucleotides read TGTGCCAGTAGTATGATGAGGATCGCAGATACGCAGTATTTT.

The chain carries TRBV2 and TRBJ2-1; D is perhaps TRBD2 (6 bases). The CDR3 spans 14 residues. V lost 6 bases to trimming and J lost 8 bases, with 17 bases between them. Per the germline V gene, CDR1 is SNHLY and CDR2 is FYNNEI. The CDR3 reads CASRLGSTTDEQFF. Written as DNA, the CDR3 is TGTGCCAGCAGGCTCGGGAGTACGACAGATGAGCAGTTCTTC.

The V call is TRBV4-1, the J call TRBJ2-7; a possible D gene is TRBD1 (5 bases). CDR1 and CDR2 from the germline V gene are MGHRA and YSYEKL. CDR3 size: 16 residues. V gave up 1 base and J gave up 4 bases, with 17 bases separating them. CDR3 sequence (DNA): TGCGCCAGCAGCCAAGTCTCAGGGCCAGGTTGGTACGAGCAGTACTTC. Translating gives CASSQVSGPGWYEQYF.

V usage is TRBV6-5 and J usage is TRBJ1-5; 8 bases line up with TRBD1. With V trimmed by 5 bases and J by 3 bases, 6 bases remained unmatched. Germline values: CDR1 MNHEY, CDR2 SVGAGI. The CDR3 extends over 15 amino acids. The CDR3 DNA sequence: TGTGCCAGCAGTCCGACAGGGGCTCACAATCAGCCCCAGCATTTT. It encodes CASSPTGAHNQPQHF.

The chain uses TRBV6-5 and TRBJ1-6, with D perhaps TRBD1 (5 bases). From germline, CDR1 is MNHEY and CDR2 SVGAGI. The CDR3 is made up of 16 amino acids. The V end lost 4 bases, the J end lost 8 bases, and 18 bases lay between the germline ends. The CDR3 protein is CASSLVGQSPDSPLHF. In DNA form, the CDR3 reads TGTGCCAGCAGTTTAGTGGGGCAGAGTCCTGATTCACCCCTCCACTTT.